This T cell receptor beta chain was profiled in a study of blood T cell repertoires in COVID-19. As processed by the authors: Quantification of nucleated cells was approximated via reference gene primer amplification. The assay was immunoSEQ multiplex PCR, and TCRdb's table has in-frame clones only and misses some. From that table come the V and J calls and clone size; the DNA was used to work out D and trimming. The sample contains 310,000 or so clones, 88% of which appear only once. There are 13 residues in the CDR3. Germline-derived CDR1 and CDR2 are LNHDA and SQIVND (reference sequence). V shed 7 bases and J shed 2 bases, with 12 bases lying between them.

The sample was peripheral blood. The receptor was isolated from a woman aged 45-65 years with active or convalescent COVID-19. The chain employs TRBV19 and TRBJ2-7; perhaps TRBD2 as D (5 bases). The CDR3: CASTRGSPYEQYF. Here the CDR3 DNA reads TGTGCCAGTACTCGAGGGAGCCCCTACGAGCAGTACTTC.